This TCR beta chain is from a study of immune cell composition in non-small cell lung cancer. Generated by immunoSEQ multiplex PCR, the TCRdb table keeps only in-frame clones and is missing some. The sample shows 3,000 to 5,000 clones, 70% to 80% of them seen only once. The sequenced material came from lung tumor tissue. The TCR comes from a human donor with non-small cell lung cancer.

CDR3 residues: CASSSSPRNPSYEQYF. The CDR3 DNA is TGTGCCAGCAGCTCAAGCCCTAGAAATCCTTCCTACGAGCAGTACTTC. The rearrangement links TRBV7-9 to TRBJ2-5; D gene uncertain. The DNA matches TRBJ2-7 better at its end, which makes the J call doubtful. This CDR3 contains 16 residues. The germline CDR1 and CDR2 sequences are SEHNR and FQNEAQ (reference sequence).